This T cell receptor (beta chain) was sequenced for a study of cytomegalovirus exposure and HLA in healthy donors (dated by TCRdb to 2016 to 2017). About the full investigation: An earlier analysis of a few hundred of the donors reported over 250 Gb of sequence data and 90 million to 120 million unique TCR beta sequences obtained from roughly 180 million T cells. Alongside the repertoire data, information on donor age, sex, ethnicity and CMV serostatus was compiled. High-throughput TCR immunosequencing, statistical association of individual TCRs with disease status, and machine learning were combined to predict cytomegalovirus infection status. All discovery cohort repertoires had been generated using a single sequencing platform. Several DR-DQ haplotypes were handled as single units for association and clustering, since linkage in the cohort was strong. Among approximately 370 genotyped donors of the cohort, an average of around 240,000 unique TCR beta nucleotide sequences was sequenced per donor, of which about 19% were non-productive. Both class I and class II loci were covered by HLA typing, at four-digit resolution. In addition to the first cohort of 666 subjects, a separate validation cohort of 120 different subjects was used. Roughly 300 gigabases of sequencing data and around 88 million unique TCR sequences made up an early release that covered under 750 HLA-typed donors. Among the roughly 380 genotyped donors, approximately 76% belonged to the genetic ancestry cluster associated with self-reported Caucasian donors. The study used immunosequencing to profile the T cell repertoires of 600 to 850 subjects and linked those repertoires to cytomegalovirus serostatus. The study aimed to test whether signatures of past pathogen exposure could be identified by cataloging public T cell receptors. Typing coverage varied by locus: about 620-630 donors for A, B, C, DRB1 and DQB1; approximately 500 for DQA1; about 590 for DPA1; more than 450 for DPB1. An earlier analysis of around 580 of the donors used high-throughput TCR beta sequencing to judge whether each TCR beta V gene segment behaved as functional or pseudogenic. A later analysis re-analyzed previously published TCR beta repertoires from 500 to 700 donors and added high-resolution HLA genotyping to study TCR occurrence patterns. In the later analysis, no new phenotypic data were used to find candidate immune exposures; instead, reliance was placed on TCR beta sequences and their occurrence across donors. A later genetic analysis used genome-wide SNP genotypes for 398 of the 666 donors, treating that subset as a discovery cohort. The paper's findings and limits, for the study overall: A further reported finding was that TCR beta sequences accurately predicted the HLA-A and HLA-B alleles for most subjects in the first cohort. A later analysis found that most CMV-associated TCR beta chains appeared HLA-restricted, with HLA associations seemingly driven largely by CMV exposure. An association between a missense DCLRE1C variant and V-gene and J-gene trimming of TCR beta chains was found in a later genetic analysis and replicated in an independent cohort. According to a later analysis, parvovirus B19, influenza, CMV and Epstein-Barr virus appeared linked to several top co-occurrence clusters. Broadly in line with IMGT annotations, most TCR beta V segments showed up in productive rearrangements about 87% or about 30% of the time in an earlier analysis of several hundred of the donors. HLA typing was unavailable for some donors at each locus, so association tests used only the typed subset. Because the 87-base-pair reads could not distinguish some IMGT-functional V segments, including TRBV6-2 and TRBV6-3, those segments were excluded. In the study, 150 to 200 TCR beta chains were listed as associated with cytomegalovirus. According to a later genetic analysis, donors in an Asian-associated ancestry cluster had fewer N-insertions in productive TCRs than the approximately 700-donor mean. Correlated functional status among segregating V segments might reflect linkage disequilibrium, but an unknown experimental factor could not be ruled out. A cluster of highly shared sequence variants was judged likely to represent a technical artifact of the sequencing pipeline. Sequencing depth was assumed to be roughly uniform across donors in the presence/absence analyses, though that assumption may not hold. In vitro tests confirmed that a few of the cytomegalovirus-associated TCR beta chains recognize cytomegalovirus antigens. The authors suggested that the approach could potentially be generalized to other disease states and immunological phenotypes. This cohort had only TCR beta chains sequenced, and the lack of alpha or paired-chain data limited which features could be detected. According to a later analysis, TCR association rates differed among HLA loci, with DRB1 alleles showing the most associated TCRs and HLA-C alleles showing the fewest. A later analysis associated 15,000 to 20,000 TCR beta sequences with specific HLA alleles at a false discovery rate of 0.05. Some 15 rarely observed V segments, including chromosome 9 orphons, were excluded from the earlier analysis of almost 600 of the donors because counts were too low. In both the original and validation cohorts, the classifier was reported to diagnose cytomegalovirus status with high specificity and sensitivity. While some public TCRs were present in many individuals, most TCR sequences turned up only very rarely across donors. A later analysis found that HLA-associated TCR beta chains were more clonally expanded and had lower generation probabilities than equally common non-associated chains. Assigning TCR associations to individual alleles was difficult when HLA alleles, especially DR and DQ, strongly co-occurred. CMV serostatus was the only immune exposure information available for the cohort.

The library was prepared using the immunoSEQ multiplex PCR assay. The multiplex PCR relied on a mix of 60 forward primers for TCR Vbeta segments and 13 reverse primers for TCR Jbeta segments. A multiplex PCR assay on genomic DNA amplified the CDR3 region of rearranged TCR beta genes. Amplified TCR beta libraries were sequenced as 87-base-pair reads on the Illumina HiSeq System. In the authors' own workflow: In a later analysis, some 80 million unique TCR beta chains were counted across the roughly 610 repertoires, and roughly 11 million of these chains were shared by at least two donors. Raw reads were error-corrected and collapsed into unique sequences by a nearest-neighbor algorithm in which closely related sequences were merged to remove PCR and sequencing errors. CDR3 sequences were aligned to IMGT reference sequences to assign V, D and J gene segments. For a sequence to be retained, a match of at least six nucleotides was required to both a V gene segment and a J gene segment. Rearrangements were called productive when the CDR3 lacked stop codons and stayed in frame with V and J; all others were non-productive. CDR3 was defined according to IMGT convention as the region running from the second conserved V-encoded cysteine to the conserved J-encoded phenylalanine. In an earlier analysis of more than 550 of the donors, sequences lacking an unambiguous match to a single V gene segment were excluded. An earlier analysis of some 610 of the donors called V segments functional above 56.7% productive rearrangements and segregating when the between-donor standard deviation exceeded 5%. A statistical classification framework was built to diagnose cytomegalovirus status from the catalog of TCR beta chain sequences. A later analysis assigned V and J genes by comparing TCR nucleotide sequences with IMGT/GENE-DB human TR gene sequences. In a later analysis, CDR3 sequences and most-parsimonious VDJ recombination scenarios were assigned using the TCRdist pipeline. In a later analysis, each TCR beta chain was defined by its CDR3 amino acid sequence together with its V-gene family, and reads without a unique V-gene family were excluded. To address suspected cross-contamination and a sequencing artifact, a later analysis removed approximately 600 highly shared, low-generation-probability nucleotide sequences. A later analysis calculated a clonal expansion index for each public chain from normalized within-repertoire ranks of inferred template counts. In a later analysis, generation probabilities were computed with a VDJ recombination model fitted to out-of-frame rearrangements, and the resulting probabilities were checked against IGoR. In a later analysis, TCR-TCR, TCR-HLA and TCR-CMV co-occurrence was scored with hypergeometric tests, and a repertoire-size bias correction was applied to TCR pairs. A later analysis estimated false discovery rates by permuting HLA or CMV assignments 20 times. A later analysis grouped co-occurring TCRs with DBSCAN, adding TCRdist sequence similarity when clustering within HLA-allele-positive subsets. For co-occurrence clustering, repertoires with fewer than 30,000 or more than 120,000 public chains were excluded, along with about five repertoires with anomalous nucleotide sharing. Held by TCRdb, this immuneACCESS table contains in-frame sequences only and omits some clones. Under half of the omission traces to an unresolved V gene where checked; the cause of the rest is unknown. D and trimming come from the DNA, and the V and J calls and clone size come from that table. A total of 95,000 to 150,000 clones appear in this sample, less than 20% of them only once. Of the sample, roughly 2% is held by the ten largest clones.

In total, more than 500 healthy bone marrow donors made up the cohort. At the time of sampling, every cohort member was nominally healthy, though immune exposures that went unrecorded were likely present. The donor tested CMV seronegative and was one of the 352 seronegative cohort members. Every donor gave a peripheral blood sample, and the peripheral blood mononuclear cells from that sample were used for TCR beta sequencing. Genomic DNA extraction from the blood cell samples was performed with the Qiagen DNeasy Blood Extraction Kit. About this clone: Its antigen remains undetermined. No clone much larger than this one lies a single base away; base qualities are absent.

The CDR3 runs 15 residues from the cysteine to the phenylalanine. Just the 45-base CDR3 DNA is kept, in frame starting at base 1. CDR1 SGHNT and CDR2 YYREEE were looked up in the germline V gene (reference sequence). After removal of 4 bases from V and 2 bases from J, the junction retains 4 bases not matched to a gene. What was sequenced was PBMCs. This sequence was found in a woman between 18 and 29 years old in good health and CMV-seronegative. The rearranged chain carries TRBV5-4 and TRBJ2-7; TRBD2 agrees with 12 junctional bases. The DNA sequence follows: TGTGCCAGCAGCCTAGCGGGAGGGCGAACCTACGAGCAGTACTTC. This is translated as CASSLAGGRTYEQYF.